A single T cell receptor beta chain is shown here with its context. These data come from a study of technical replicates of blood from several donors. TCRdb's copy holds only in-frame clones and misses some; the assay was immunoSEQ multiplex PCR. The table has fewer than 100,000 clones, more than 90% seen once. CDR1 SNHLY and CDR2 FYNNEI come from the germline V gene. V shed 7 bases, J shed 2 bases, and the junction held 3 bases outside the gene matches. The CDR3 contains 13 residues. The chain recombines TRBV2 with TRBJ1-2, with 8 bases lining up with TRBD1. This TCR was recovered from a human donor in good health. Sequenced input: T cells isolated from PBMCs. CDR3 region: CASTRTGNYGYTF. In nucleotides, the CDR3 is TGTGCCAGCACCAGGACAGGGAACTATGGCTACACCTTC.